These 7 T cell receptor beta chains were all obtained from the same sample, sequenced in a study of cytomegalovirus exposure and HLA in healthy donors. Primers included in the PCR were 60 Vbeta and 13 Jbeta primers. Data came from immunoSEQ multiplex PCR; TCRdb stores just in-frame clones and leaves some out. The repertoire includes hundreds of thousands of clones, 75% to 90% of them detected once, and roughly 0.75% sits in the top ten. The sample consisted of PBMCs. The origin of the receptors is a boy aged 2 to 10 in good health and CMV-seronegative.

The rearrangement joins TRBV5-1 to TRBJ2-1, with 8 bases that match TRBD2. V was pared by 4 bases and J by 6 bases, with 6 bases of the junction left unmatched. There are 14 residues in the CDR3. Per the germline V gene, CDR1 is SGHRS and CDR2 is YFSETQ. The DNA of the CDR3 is TGCGCCAGCAGCCCAGCGGGAGCCATCAATGAGCAGTTCTTC. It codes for CASSPAGAINEQFF. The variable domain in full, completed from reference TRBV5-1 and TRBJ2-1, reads KAGVTQTPRYLIKTRGQQVTLSCSPISGHRSVSWYQQTPGQGLQFLFEYFSETQRNKGNFPGRFSGRQFSNSRSEMNVSTLELGDSALYLCASSPAGAINEQFFGPGTRLTVL.

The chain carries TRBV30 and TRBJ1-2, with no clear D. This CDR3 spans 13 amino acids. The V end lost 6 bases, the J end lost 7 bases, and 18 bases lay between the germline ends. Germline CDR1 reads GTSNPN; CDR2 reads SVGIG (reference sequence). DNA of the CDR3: TGTGCCTGTCGGGAGAAAGGTGGACGTGGCTACACCTTC. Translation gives CACREKGGRGYTF.

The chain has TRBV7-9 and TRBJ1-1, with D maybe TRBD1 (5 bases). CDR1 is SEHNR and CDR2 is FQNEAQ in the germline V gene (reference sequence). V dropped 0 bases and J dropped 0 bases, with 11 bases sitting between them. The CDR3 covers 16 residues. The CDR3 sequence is CASSLAPGQMNTEAFF. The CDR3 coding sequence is TGTGCCAGCAGCTTAGCGCCCGGACAAATGAACACTGAAGCTTTCTTT.

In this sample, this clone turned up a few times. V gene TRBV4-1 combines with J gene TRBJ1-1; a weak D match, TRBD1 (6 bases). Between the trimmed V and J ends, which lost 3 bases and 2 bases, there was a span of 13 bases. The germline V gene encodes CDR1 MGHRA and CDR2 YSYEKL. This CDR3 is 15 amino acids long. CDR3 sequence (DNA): TGCGCCAGCAGCCATCCGGGACAATCAAACACTGAAGCTTTCTTT. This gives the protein CASSHPGQSNTEAFF.

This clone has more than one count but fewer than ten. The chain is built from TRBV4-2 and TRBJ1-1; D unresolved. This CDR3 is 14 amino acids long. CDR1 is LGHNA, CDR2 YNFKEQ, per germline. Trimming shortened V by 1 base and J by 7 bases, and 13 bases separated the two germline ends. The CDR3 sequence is CASSQAGRGDEAFF. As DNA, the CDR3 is TGTGCCAGCAGCCAAGCCGGACGGGGTGATGAAGCTTTCTTT.

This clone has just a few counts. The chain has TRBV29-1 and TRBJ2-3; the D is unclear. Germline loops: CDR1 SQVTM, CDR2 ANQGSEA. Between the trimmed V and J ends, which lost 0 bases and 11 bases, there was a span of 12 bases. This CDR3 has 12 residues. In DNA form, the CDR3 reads TGCAGCGTTGAAGATCGGTCCGCCGGGCAGTATTTT. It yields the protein CSVEDRSAGQYF.

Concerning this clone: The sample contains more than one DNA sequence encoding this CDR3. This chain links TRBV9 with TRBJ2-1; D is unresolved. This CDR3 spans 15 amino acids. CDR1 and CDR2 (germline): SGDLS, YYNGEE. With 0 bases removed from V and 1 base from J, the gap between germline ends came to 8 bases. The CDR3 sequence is CASSVVADSYNEQFF. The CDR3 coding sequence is TGTGCCAGCAGCGTAGTCGCGGATTCCTACAATGAGCAGTTCTTC.